The rows below give T cell receptor beta chains drawn from one sample of a study of control samples from healthy donors and cancer patients. This table comes from immunoSEQ multiplex PCR, and its TCRdb copy is limited to in-frame clones, with some not included. Of around 170,000 clones in the sample, 90% were seen once. Sequenced sample: blood. The receptors originated from a woman between 45 and 65 years old in good health. The CDR3 runs from the conserved cysteine through the conserved F or W. Fields, in order: clone size, J gene, D gene, V gene, CDR3 length, CDR3 DNA, CDR3 protein. The D gene is left open where the match is weak. Not every row has a clone size; where given, it reads once, few, many or a size class.

>NA|TRBJ1-6|NA|TRBV7-9|16
TGTGCCAGCAGCTTAGCGGCGGGGCTATTTCTATCACCCCTCCACTTT
CASSLAAGLFLSPLHF
>NA|TRBJ2-2|NA|TRBV7-3|17
TGTGCCAGCACCTACGTGAGGTCCCGATTTTTCACCGGGGAGCTGTTTTTT
CASTYVRSRFFTGELFF
>NA|TRBJ2-2|TRBD1|TRBV7-2|12
TGTGCCAGCAGCTCGACAGGGGTTGAGCTGTTTTTT
CASSSTGVELFF
>NA|TRBJ1-1|NA|TRBV21-1|14
TGTGCCAGCAGCATTTGGCTTAGGGACACTGAAGCTTTCTTT
CASSIWLRDTEAFF
>NA|TRBJ2-1|TRBD2|TRBV24-1|13
TGTGCCACCATGGGACTAGGGTTGAATGAGCAGTTCTTC
CATMGLGLNEQFF
>NA|TRBJ2-2|TRBD1|TRBV18|17
TGTGCCAGCTCACCGACAGGGACGATTATGAACACCGGGGAGCTGTTTTTT
CASSPTGTIMNTGELFF
>once|TRBJ1-1|NA|TRBV30|15
TGTGCCTGGAGTGTGGCAGGATACCGTAACACTGAAGCTTTCTTT
CAWSVAGYRNTEAFF
>NA|TRBJ2-7|NA|TRBV18|14
TGTGCCAGCTCATCAACGGGATCCTCCTACGAGCAGTACTTC
CASSSTGSSYEQYF
>NA|TRBJ2-3|NA|TRBV5-4|14
TGTGCCAGCAGCCCCCGGGCAGGGAACTATACGCAGTATTTT
CASSPRAGNYTQYF
>NA|TRBJ1-4|NA|TRBV7-2|15
TGTGCCAGCAGCCCCGCGGGCTCAACTAATGAAAAACTGTTTTTT
CASSPAGSTNEKLFF
>NA|TRBJ1-1|NA|TRBV6-1|15
TGTGCCAGCAGTGACATCTGGCAGAGTCACACTGAAGCTTTCTTT
CASSDIWQSHTEAFF
>NA|TRBJ1-6|NA|TRBV3-1/TRBV3-2|14
TGTGCCAGCAGCCAAGAAGGGATAAATTCACCCCTCCACTTT
CASSQEGINSPLHF
>NA|TRBJ2-5|NA|TRBV28|10
TGTGCCACGGTTCTTGAGACCCAGTACTTC
CATVLETQYF
>once|TRBJ1-2|TRBD1|TRBV29-1|15
TGCAGCGTTGAAGGCCACATGGACAGGGTGGTCGGCTACACCTTC
CSVEGHMDRVVGYTF
>NA|TRBJ2-5|TRBD2|TRBV28|18
TGTGCCAGCAGTTCGACTGGGACTAGCGGGAGGGAAGGGGAGACCCAGTACTTC
CASSSTGTSGREGETQYF
>NA|TRBJ1-2|NA|TRBV19|15
TGTGCCAGTAGTATCCTGTTCAGGGAATTCTATGGCTACACCTTC
CASSILFREFYGYTF
>NA|TRBJ2-5|NA|TRBV20-1|12
TGCAGTGCTAGTTCCGGCGGTGAGACCCAGTACTTC
CSASSGGETQYF
>NA|TRBJ1-2|TRBD1|TRBV5-1|14
TGCGCCAGCAGACCCGGACAGGGTCACTATGGCTACACCTTC
CASRPGQGHYGYTF
>few|TRBJ2-7|NA|TRBV11-1|13
TGTGCCAGCAGCCAGGGACACCGTCGCGAGCAGTACTTC
CASSQGHRREQYF
>NA|TRBJ2-3|TRBD2|TRBV27|19
TGTGCCAGCAGTTTATTGCGGCACTCTAGCGGGGGGCGGGAAGATAAGCAGTATTTT
CASSLLRHSSGGREDKQYF
>NA|TRBJ2-2|NA|TRBV30|12
TGTGCCTGGAGTGTGGGGCCCGGGGAGCTGTTTTTT
CAWSVGPGELFF
>NA|TRBJ2-1|TRBD1|TRBV9|17
TGTGCCAGCAGCGGTACCAGGGGGCTAAGGAATTACAATGAGCAGTTCTTC
CASSGTRGLRNYNEQFF
>NA|TRBJ2-2|NA|TRBV9|14
TGTGCCAGCAGCGAAGCTCTGGGCACCGGGGAGCTGTTTTTT
CASSEALGTGELFF
>NA|TRBJ1-3|NA|TRBV28|15
TGTGCCAGCAGTCTGACAGCGATCTCTGGAAACACCATATATTTT
CASSLTAISGNTIYF
>few|TRBJ1-1|NA|TRBV5-1|14
TGCGCCAGCAGCTCTATCACTTTGAACACTGAAGCTTTCTTT
CASSSITLNTEAFF
>once|TRBJ2-1|NA|TRBV7-6|14
TGTGCCAGCAGAACCCCGCGAAAGAAGGGTGAGCAGTTCTTC
CASRTPRKKGEQFF
>once|TRBJ1-5|TRBD1|TRBV2|14
TGTGCCAGCAGTGCGGACAGGGGTGGCCAGCCCCAGCATTTT
CASSADRGGQPQHF
>NA|TRBJ1-2|TRBD1|TRBV7-9|13
TGTGCCAGCAGCTCGGGACAGGTTGGTGGCTACACCTTC
CASSSGQVGGYTF
>NA|TRBJ2-1|TRBD2|TRBV20-1|15
TGCAGTGCTAGTCTCCGGGGGGGCCTGGACAATGAGCAGTTCTTC
CSASLRGGLDNEQFF
>once|TRBJ2-1|NA|TRBV19|13
TGTGCCAGTGGGCCGGGACTCAACAATGAGCAGTTCTTC
CASGPGLNNEQFF
>NA|TRBJ1-1|NA|TRBV7-8|19
TGTGCCAGCAGCCCGTTGAGGACCTTTCAGAAAGGGCAGAACACTGAAGCTTTCTTT
CASSPLRTFQKGQNTEAFF
>NA|TRBJ1-2|TRBD1|TRBV9|15
TGTGCCAGCAGCGCTAACAGGGGGGGAAAGGATGGCTACACCTTC
CASSANRGGKDGYTF
>once|TRBJ1-5|TRBD1|TRBV24-1|21
TGTGCTAACGAGTGGAAGGCGCAGGGACAGGGGGCCCTTCGGAGCAATCAGCCCCAGCATTTT
CANEWKAQGQGALRSNQPQHF
>NA|TRBJ1-1|NA|TRBV5-4|12
TGTGCCAGCAGCTTGGACAACACTGAAGCTTTCTTT
CASSLDNTEAFF
>NA|TRBJ1-5|NA|TRBV24-1|14
TGTGCCACCAGTGGTAGCTATAGCAATCAGCCCCAGCATTTT
CATSGSYSNQPQHF
>few|TRBJ2-5|TRBD2|TRBV5-4|17
TGTGCCAGCAGGACGGGACTAGCGGGGGGTCACCAAGAGACCCAGTACTTC
CASRTGLAGGHQETQYF
>NA|TRBJ2-5|NA|TRBV5-6|14
TGTGCCAGCAGCCGAAAGGGGGGAGAAGAGACCCAGTACTTC
CASSRKGGEETQYF
>once|TRBJ2-1|TRBD1|TRBV7-9|18
TGTGCCAGCAGCTTAGGAGGGGGACAGGTCCTCTCCTACAATGAGCAGTTCTTC
CASSLGGGQVLSYNEQFF
>NA|TRBJ1-6|NA|TRBV6-6|13
TGTGCCAGCGAGGACAGAAATAATTCACCCCTCCACTTT
CASEDRNNSPLHF
>NA|TRBJ1-1|TRBD1|TRBV7-9|14
TGTGCCAGCAGCCCCGGACAGGGGGTAACTGAAGCTTTCTTT
CASSPGQGVTEAFF
>NA|TRBJ1-5|NA|TRBV12-3/TRBV12-4|13
TGTGCCAGCAGTTTAACGAACAATCAGCCCCAGCATTTT
CASSLTNNQPQHF
>NA|TRBJ2-5|TRBD1|TRBV5-1|16
TGCGCCAGCAGCCCGGGGACAGCGGCTCAGGGAGAGACCCAGTACTTC
CASSPGTAAQGETQYF
>once|TRBJ2-1|NA|TRBV20-1|11
TGCAGTGCCCACATCTACAATGAGCAGTTCTTC
CSAHIYNEQFF
>NA|TRBJ2-5|TRBD2|TRBV5-1|14
TGCGCCAGCAGCCCAGGGACTAGCGGAGAGACCCAGTACTTC
CASSPGTSGETQYF
>NA|TRBJ2-1|TRBD1|TRBV24-1|16
TGTGCCACCAGTGATCCACAGGGGAGCTCCTACAATGAGCAGTTCTTC
CATSDPQGSSYNEQFF
>NA|TRBJ1-4|NA|TRBV6-5|14
TGTGCCAGCAGTTTAAGCCCAGGGCACGAAAAACTGTTTTTT
CASSLSPGHEKLFF
>NA|TRBJ1-6|NA|TRBV12-3/TRBV12-4|13
TGTGCCAGCAGTTCGGGACTGCCTGGGCCCCTCCACTTT
CASSSGLPGPLHF